One and the same sample provided the 31 T cell receptor beta chains below, sequenced in a study of shared clonotypes between healthy human individuals. Naive CD8 cells lacked CD45RO and underwent positive selection for CCR7, leaving out terminally differentiated effector memory CD45RA+ cells. Only in-frame clones appear in the TCRdb table, and some are missing; sequencing was by immunoSEQ multiplex PCR. Of about 2,100,000 clones listed, just over 90% are singletons. The sequencing input was naive CD8+ T cells from PBMCs. The receptor source for this set is a man aged 18 to 29 in good health. Some clones in this sample may be carry-over from other donors' samples.

The rearrangement uses TRBV7-9 and TRBJ2-7, with TRBD2 matching 8 bases. From germline, CDR1 is SEHNR and CDR2 FQNEAQ (reference sequence). Trimming at V came to 5 bases and at J to 5 bases, leaving 8 bases not matched to a gene. The CDR3 extends over 14 amino acids. CDR3 nucleotide sequence: TGTGCCAGCAGCCCCGGACTAGCCGGGAACGAGCAGTACTTC. It codes for CASSPGLAGNEQYF.

This clone is a singleton in its sample. This chain links TRBV30 with TRBJ2-7; 9 bases line up with TRBD1. Germline CDR1 GTSNPN, CDR2 SVGIG (reference sequence). The junction had 4 bases not matched to a gene; V was cut back by 2 bases and J by 5 bases. This CDR3 comprises 13 residues. CDR3 residues: CAWSNRDRDEQYF. In nucleotides, the CDR3 is TGTGCCTGGAGTAACCGGGACAGGGACGAGCAGTACTTC.

The chain couples TRBV27 to TRBJ1-2; D is possibly TRBD1 (6 bases). CDR3 length: 19 amino acids. Trimming took off 1 base at V and 1 base at J, with 22 bases between the two ends. Germline CDR1 reads MNHEY; CDR2 reads SMNVEV (reference sequence). This CDR3 is CASSLLGGRSMPLNYGYTF. Written as DNA, the CDR3 is TGTGCCAGCAGTTTATTGGGGGGGCGATCGATGCCTCTTAACTATGGCTACACCTTC.

V and J are TRBV21-1 and TRBJ1-4. TRBV21-1 is a pseudogene locus. The CDR3 is 21 residues long. CDR3 in amino acids: CASSSRKEGTLLFATNEKLFF. In nucleotides, the CDR3 is TGTGCCAGCAGCTCCCGAAAGGAGGGGACTCTCCTATTTGCAACTAATGAAAAACTGTTTTTT.

The chain joins TRBV7-2 to TRBJ2-2; maybe TRBD2 (7 bases). Germline values: CDR1 SGHTA, CDR2 FQGNSA. The CDR3 covers 18 residues. Between the trimmed V and J ends, which lost 0 bases and 4 bases, there was a span of 18 bases. The CDR3 DNA is TGTGCCAGCAGCTTAGCGCTCACGGGGGGCTTCGGCACCGGGGAGCTGTTTTTT. Residues: CASSLALTGGFGTGELFF.

This chain uses TRBV2 with TRBJ1-2; the D is unclear. Per the germline V gene, CDR1 is SNHLY and CDR2 is FYNNEI. V lost 2 bases, J lost 5 bases, and 6 bases lay in between. The CDR3 length is 12 residues. CDR3 residues: CASSEIDYGYTF. CDR3 DNA: TGTGCCAGCAGTGAAATTGATTATGGCTACACCTTC.

The rearrangement joins TRBV7-2 to TRBJ1-2; 10 positions match TRBD1. The junction had 8 bases not matched to a gene; V was cut back by 1 base and J by 0 bases. The CDR3 runs 18 residues. Germline loops: CDR1 SGHTA, CDR2 FQGNSA. This CDR3 reads CASSLGPGTGAPNYGYTF. The CDR3 DNA is TGTGCCAGCAGCTTAGGACCGGGGACAGGGGCCCCTAACTATGGCTACACCTTC.

The chain is built from TRBV25-1 and TRBJ2-5; D is undetermined. The germline V and J ends were trimmed by 9 bases and 6 bases, with 17 bases remaining between them. The CDR3 is made up of 13 amino acids. Germline values: CDR1 MGHDK, CDR2 SYGVNS. CDR3 amino acids: CASLGWVGKTQYF. For the CDR3, the DNA is TGTGCCAGTCTCGGGTGGGTAGGAAAGACCCAGTACTTC.

The rearrangement joins TRBV4-3 to TRBJ1-5, with D hard to call. This CDR3 has 15 amino acids. V was trimmed by 1 base and J by 1 base, leaving 8 bases between them. Germline V lookup: CDR1 LGHNA, CDR2 YSLEER. CDR3 protein: CASSQVWASNQPQHF. DNA of the CDR3: TGCGCCAGCAGCCAAGTGTGGGCCAGCAATCAGCCCCAGCATTTT.

J is TRBJ2-1 and V is TRBV10-3; the match to TRBD2 covers 10 bases. With 0 bases clipped from V and 1 base from J, the junction kept 12 bases outside the gene matches. The CDR3 sequence is 20 residues long. Germline V CDR1 and CDR2: ENHRY, SYGVKD. CDR3 bases: TGTGCCATCAGTGAGTCTGGGCCACCTCTAGCGGGAGTGTCCTACAATGAGCAGTTCTTC. Its protein product is CAISESGPPLAGVSYNEQFF.

J is TRBJ2-1 and V is TRBV7-3, with a weak D call TRBD2 (8 bases). The CDR3 consists of 15 residues. Trimming took off 8 bases at V and 3 bases at J, with 17 bases between the two ends. Per germline, CDR1 SGHTA and CDR2 FQGTGA. CDR3 amino acids: CASREGQIHYNEQFF. The DNA for the CDR3 is TGTGCCAGCCGGGAGGGACAGATACACTACAATGAGCAGTTCTTC.

The gene calls are TRBV9 and TRBJ1-1, with D unclear. Trimming pared 3 bases from V and 2 bases from J, leaving 14 bases between. From germline, CDR1 is SGDLS and CDR2 YYNGEE. The CDR3 totals 15 residues. CDR3 residues: CASSAWREGNTEAFF. The CDR3 nucleotides are TGTGCCAGCAGCGCCTGGCGGGAGGGAAACACTGAAGCTTTCTTT.

This clone was seen a single time. Other DNA sequences in the same sample also yield this CDR3. This chain links TRBV19 with TRBJ2-7, with 8 bases lining up with TRBD1. The V and J ends lost 6 bases and 0 bases, in that order; junction bases with no gene match: 1. Germline loops: CDR1 LNHDA, CDR2 SQIVND (reference sequence). The CDR3 runs 13 residues. The CDR3 sequence: CASRGTGSYEQYF. Here the CDR3 DNA reads TGTGCCAGTAGAGGGACAGGCTCCTACGAGCAGTACTTC.

This rearrangement joins TRBV6-5 to TRBJ2-1; D is unresolved. Germline CDR1 and CDR2: MNHEY and SVGAGI. Trimming removed 4 bases from V and 13 bases from J, with 14 bases in between. The CDR3 is 12 residues long. CDR3 sequence (DNA): TGTGCCAGCAGTTTCACCAGGCCACAACAGTTCTTC. This codes for CASSFTRPQQFF.

The CDR3 DNA sequence: TGTGCCAGCAGTCCCGGGAGATCCCCCTACAATGAGCAGTTCTTC. Encoded protein: CASSPGRSPYNEQFF. This chain links TRBV25-1 with TRBJ2-1; a weak D match, TRBD2 (6 bases). The V end was cut by 5 bases, the J end by 2 bases, with 13 bases between. The V gene's germline CDR1 is MGHDK and CDR2 SYGVNS. CDR3 length: 15 residues.

The rearrangement links TRBV6-5 to TRBJ1-2, with a possible D match to TRBD1 (5 bases). Per the germline V gene, CDR1 is MNHEY and CDR2 is SVGAGI. Trimming shortened V by 2 bases and J by 2 bases, and 9 bases separated the two germline ends. The CDR3 length is 14 residues. CDR3 protein: CASSYSWGNYGYTF. The DNA of the CDR3 is TGTGCCAGCAGTTACAGTTGGGGGAACTATGGCTACACCTTC.

This clone has only a few counts. The chain employs TRBV27 and TRBJ2-2, with D unresolved. Germline assignment: CDR1 MNHEY and CDR2 SMNVEV (reference sequence). V lost 4 bases to trimming and J lost 3 bases, with 3 bases between them. The CDR3 sequence is 12 residues long. CDR3 bases: TGTGCCAGCAGTTACGACACCGGGGAGCTGTTTTTT. Translation gives CASSYDTGELFF.

This chain joins TRBV15 and TRBJ1-4; 7 positions agree with TRBD1. The ends lost 1 base at V and 7 bases at J; junction bases unmatched: 6. The CDR3 has 15 residues. Per germline, CDR1 LNHNV and CDR2 YYDKDF (reference sequence). Written as DNA, the CDR3 is TGTGCCACCAGCAGAGCCGGAGACAGGGCTGAAAAACTGTTTTTT. It codes for CATSRAGDRAEKLFF.

This chain connects TRBV5-1 to TRBJ1-3; TRBD1 might be the D (5 bases). This CDR3 is built from 13 residues. The ends were cut back, 7 bases at V and 8 bases at J, with 16 bases in the middle. Per germline, CDR1 SGHRS and CDR2 YFSETQ. The CDR3 protein is CASRGSYFDTIYF. The CDR3 DNA reads TGCGCCAGCCGGGGGAGTTATTTCGACACCATATATTTT.

The chain joins TRBV30 to TRBJ1-4; possibly TRBD1 for D (6 bases). The CDR3 runs to 16 residues. V was cut by 0 bases and J by 0 bases, with 11 bases left in between. The V gene's germline CDR1 is GTSNPN and CDR2 SVGIG (reference sequence). Written as DNA, the CDR3 is TGTGCCTGGAGTGTTGCGGGGGGCGCAACTAATGAAAAACTGTTTTTT. Its translation is CAWSVAGGATNEKLFF.

This clone occurred a few times. Other DNA sequences in this sample translate to the same CDR3. The chain uses TRBV13 and TRBJ2-7; 7 bases fit TRBD2. This CDR3 has 14 amino acids. Losses at the gene ends were 2 bases for V and 2 bases for J; bases not matched to a gene: 3. Looked up from germline, CDR1 is PRHDT and CDR2 is FYEKMQ (reference sequence). For the CDR3, the DNA is TGTGCCAGCAGCTTACGCGGGAGAGCCTACGAGCAGTACTTC. It specifies CASSLRGRAYEQYF. The full variable domain, in which reference TRBV13 and TRBJ2-7 provide the parts outside the CDR3, is AAGVIQSPRHLIKEKRETATLKCYPIPRHDTVYWYQQGPGQDPQFLISFYEKMQSDKGSIPDRFSAQQFSDYHSELNMSSLELGDSALYFCASSLRGRAYEQYFGPGTRLTVT.

This sequence joins TRBV27 and TRBJ1-5; tentatively, D is TRBD1 (5 bases). There are 14 residues in the CDR3. Trimming took off 5 bases at V and 6 bases at J, with 14 bases between the two ends. The germline gives CDR1 MNHEY, CDR2 SMNVEV (reference sequence). The CDR3 DNA is TGTGCCAGCAGTACATCAGGGTGGAGTCAGCCCCAGCATTTT. Residues: CASSTSGWSQPQHF.

This chain links TRBV5-8 with TRBJ2-3; possibly TRBD1 or TRBD2 for D (6 bases each). This CDR3 is 14 amino acids long. V gave up 7 bases and J gave up 2 bases, with 14 bases separating them. Germline V lookup: CDR1 SGHTS, CDR2 YDEGEE. The CDR3 region is CASPRGLFTDTQYF. CDR3 coding DNA: TGTGCCAGCCCCAGGGGACTTTTCACAGATACGCAGTATTTT. Full variable domain (outside the CDR3, taken from reference TRBV5-8 and TRBJ2-3): EAGVTQSPTHLIKTRGQQATLRCSPISGHTSVYWYQQALGLGLQFLLWYDEGEERNRGNFPPRFSGRQFPNYSSELNVNALELEDSALYLCASPRGLFTDTQYFGPGTRLTVL.

The V and J genes are TRBV5-6 and TRBJ2-5, with D uncertain. CDR3 length equals 16 residues. The germline V and J ends were trimmed by 5 bases and 4 bases, with 21 bases remaining between them. The germline CDR1 and CDR2 sequences are SGHDT and YYEEEE. The CDR3 DNA follows: TGTGCCAGCAGTACCCTTACGCATGGGCCTCTAGAGACCCAGTACTTC. It encodes CASSTLTHGPLETQYF.

The chain combines TRBV28 with TRBJ1-4; D unclear. This CDR3 is built from 13 residues. Trimming pared 5 bases from V and 4 bases from J, leaving 8 bases between. Looked up from germline, CDR1 is MDHEN and CDR2 is SYDVKM. The CDR3 DNA reads as TGTGCCAGCAGTAAGGCTCGTAATGAAAAACTGTTTTTT. Residues: CASSKARNEKLFF.

This chain uses TRBV7-9 with TRBJ2-7, with no clear D. The CDR3 has 14 amino acids. V lost 4 bases, J lost 2 bases, and 12 bases lay in between. Germline V lookup: CDR1 SEHNR, CDR2 FQNEAQ (reference sequence). The CDR3 spells CASSSGEETYEQYF. The CDR3 nucleotides are TGTGCCAGCAGCTCAGGAGAGGAGACCTACGAGCAGTACTTC.

The table lists this clone with a count of one. The chain is built from TRBV9 and TRBJ2-2; TRBD2 agrees at 9 bases. Losses at the gene ends were 4 bases for V and 4 bases for J; bases not matched to a gene: 11. This CDR3 is 17 amino acids long. CDR1 is SGDLS and CDR2 is YYNGEE in the germline V gene. The CDR3 sequence: CASSPRGTSTPTGELFF. In DNA form, the CDR3 reads TGTGCCAGCAGCCCCCGGGGGACTAGCACCCCCACCGGGGAGCTGTTTTTT.

The chain carries TRBV6-5 and TRBJ2-5; D unresolved. This CDR3 is built from 16 residues. Deletions cut 0 bases from V and 5 bases from J, with 16 bases between. The V gene's germline CDR1 is MNHEY and CDR2 SVGAGI. CDR3 amino acids: CASSYSDEAVQETQYF. In DNA form, the CDR3 reads TGTGCCAGCAGTTACTCCGACGAGGCCGTCCAGGAGACCCAGTACTTC.

The chain employs TRBV5-1 and TRBJ2-2, with 13 positions matching TRBD2. Germline values: CDR1 SGHRS, CDR2 YFSETQ. This CDR3 comprises 20 residues. V lost 0 bases to trimming and J lost 5 bases; unmatched junction nucleotides: 13. Written as DNA, the CDR3 is TGCGCCAGCAGCTTGGACGGGACTAGCGGGACCACCAGGTGGACCGGGGAGCTGTTTTTT. Translating it yields CASSLDGTSGTTRWTGELFF.

DNA of the CDR3: TGTGCCAGCAGCAGCGTGTGGTCTTCGGACGAGCAGTACTTC. Translation: CASSSVWSSDEQYF. The V call is TRBV7-9, the J call TRBJ2-7; D is unresolved. Germline CDR1 reads SEHNR; CDR2 reads FQNEAQ (reference sequence). The V and J ends lost 5 bases and 5 bases respectively, with 16 bases between them. CDR3 length equals 14 residues.

The gene calls are TRBV2 and TRBJ2-1; D is possibly TRBD1 or TRBD2 (6 bases each). Germline V lookup: CDR1 SNHLY, CDR2 FYNNEI. This CDR3 contains 15 residues. Trimming removed 6 bases from V and 2 bases from J, with 14 bases in between. The CDR3 protein is CASRSVGGPYNEQFF. DNA for the CDR3: TGTGCCAGCAGATCAGTCGGGGGCCCCTACAATGAGCAGTTCTTC.